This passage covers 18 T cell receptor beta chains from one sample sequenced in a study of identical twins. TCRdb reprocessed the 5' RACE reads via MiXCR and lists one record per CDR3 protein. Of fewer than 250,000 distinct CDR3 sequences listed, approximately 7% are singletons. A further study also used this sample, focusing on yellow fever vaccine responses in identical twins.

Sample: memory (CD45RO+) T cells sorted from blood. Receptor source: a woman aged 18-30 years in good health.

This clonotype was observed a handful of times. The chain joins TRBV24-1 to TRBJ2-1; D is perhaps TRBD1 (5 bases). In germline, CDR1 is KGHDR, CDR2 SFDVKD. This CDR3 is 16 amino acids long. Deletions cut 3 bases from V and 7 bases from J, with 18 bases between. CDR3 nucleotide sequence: TGTGCCACCAGTGATGTCGGACACCCCAGTCAGAATGAGCAGTTCTTC. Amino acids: CATSDVGHPSQNEQFF.

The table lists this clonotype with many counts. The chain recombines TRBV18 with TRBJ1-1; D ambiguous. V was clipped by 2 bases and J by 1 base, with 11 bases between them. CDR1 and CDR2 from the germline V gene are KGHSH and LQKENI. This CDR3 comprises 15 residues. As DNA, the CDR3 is TGTGCCAGCTCACCAACGGGAGGTGGGAACACTGAAGCTTTCTTT. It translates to CASSPTGGGNTEAFF.

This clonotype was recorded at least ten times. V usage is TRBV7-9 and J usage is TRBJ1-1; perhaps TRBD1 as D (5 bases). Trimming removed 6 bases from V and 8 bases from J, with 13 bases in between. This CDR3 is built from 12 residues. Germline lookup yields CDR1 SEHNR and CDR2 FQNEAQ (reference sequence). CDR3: CASSPGEGEAFF. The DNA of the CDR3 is TGTGCCAGCAGTCCCGGGGAGGGGGAAGCTTTCTTT.

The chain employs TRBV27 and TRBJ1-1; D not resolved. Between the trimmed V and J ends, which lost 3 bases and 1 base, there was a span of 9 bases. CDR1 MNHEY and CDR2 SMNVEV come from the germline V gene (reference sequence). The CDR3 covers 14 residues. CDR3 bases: TGTGCCAGCAGTTTTTCCGGGAAGAACACTGAAGCTTTCTTT. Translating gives CASSFSGKNTEAFF.

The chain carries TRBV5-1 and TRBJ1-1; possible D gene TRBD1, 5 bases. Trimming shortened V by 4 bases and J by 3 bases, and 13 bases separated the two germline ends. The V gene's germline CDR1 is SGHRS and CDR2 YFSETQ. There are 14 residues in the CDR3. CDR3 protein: CASSDSGTYTEAFF. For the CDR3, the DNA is TGCGCCAGCAGCGATTCCGGGACCTACACTGAAGCTTTCTTT.

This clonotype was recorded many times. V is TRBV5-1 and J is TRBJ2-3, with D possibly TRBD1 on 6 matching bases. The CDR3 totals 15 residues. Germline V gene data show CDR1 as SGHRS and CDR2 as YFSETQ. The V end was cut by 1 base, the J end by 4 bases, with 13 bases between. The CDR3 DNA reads TGCGCCAGCAGCTTGCTTCAGGGGCCCCCAGATACGCAGTATTTT. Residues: CASSLLQGPPDTQYF.

The CDR3 DNA is TGCAGTGCAATTCAGGGTAAAGAGACCCAGTACTTC. Translation gives CSAIQGKETQYF. This sequence joins TRBV20-1 and TRBJ2-5; weak D call: TRBD1 (5 bases). The germline V gene has CDR1 DFQATT and CDR2 SNEGSKA (reference sequence). CDR3 length equals 12 residues. The germline V and J ends were trimmed by 6 bases and 3 bases, with 11 bases remaining between them.

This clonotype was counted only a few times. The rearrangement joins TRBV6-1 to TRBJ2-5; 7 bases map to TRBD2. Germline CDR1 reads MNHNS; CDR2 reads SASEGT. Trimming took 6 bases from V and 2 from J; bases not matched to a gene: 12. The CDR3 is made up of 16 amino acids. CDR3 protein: CASRGEKRGVQETQYF. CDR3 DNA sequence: TGTGCCAGCAGGGGGGAAAAGCGGGGAGTACAAGAGACCCAGTACTTC.

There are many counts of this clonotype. The CDR3 coding sequence is TGTGCCAGCAGCGGAGGGGTAGCCAAAAACATTCAGTACTTC. This sequence encodes CASSGGVAKNIQYF. V and J are TRBV12-3 or TRBV12-4 and TRBJ2-4; D may be TRBD2 (6 bases). The CDR3 contains 14 residues. V lost 6 bases and J 0 bases, leaving 9 bases between the germline ends.

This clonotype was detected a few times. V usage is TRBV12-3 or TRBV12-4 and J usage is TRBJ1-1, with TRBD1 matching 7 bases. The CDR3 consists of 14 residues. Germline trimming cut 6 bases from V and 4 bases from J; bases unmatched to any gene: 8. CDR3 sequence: CASRPGQVGTEAFF. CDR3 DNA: TGTGCCAGCAGACCCGGACAGGTGGGCACTGAAGCTTTCTTT.

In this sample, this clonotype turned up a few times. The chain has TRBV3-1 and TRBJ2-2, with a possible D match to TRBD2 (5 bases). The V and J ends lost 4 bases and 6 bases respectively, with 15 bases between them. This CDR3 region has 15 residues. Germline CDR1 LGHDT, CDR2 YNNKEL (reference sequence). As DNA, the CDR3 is TGTGCCAGCAGCCTTTTTGCAGTGAGGGCCGGGGAGCTGTTTTTT. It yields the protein CASSLFAVRAGELFF.

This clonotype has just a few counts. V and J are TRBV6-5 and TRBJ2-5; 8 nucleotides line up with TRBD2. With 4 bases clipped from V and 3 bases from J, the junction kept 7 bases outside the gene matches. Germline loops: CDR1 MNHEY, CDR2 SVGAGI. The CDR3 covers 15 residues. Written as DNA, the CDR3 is TGTGCCAGCAGTTCTCCTACTAGCGGCGAAGAGACCCAGTACTTC. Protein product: CASSSPTSGEETQYF.

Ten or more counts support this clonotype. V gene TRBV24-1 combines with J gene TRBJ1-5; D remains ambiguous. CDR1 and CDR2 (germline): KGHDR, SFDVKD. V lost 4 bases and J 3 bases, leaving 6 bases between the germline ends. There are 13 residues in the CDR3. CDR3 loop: CATSESHNQPQHF. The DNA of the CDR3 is TGTGCCACCAGTGAGTCTCACAATCAGCCCCAGCATTTT.

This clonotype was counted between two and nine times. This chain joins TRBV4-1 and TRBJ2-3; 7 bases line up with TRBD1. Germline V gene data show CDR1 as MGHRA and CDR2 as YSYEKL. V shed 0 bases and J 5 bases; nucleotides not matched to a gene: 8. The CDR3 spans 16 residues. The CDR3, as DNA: TGCGCCAGCAGCCAAGAACCGGGACAGTACATAGATACGCAGTATTTT. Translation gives CASSQEPGQYIDTQYF.

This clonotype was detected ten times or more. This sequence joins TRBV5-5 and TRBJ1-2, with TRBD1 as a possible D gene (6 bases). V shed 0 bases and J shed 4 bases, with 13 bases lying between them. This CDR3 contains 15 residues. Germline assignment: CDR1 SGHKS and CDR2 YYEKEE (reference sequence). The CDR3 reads CASSLVPGASYGYTF. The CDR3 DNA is TGTGCCAGCAGCTTGGTCCCGGGGGCAAGCTATGGCTACACCTTC.

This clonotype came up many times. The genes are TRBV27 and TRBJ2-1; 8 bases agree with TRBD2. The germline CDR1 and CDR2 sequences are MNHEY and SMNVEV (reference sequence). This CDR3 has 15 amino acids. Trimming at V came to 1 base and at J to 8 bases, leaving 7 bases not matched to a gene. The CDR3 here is CASSLYGSGADEQFF. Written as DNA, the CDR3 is TGTGCCAGCAGTTTATATGGTAGCGGGGCCGATGAGCAGTTCTTC.

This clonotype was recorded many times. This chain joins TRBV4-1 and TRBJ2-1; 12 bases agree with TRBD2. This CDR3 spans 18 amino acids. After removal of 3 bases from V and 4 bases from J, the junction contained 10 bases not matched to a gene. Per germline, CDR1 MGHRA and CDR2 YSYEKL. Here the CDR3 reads CASSHGLAGGLLYNEQFF. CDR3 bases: TGCGCCAGCAGCCACGGGCTAGCGGGGGGGCTTCTTTACAATGAGCAGTTCTTC.

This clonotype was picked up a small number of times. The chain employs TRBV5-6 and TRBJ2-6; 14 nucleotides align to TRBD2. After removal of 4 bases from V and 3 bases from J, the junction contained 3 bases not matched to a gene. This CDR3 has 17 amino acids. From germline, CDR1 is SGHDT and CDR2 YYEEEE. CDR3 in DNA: TGTGCCAGCAGCCGGGGACTAGCGGGAGTTGGGGCCAACGTCCTGACTTTC. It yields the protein CASSRGLAGVGANVLTF.